The rows below give T cell receptor beta chains drawn from one sample of a study of Ad26.COV2.S vaccination and SARS-CoV-2 variants. Profiled with immunoSEQ multiplex PCR; TCRdb holds only in-frame clones, not every one. The sample lists around 300,000 clones, more than 85% occurring once. The source material was peripheral blood, sampled in a trial of Ad26.COV2.S vaccine versus placebo. Receptors were obtained from a person aged 18-65 years who received the Ad26.COV2.S COVID-19 vaccine or a placebo. CDR3s include the opening cysteine and the closing phenylalanine or tryptophan. D genes are given only for firm matches. A row's size may be missing; if present it is once, few, many or a size class.

>TRBJ1-1|NA|TRBV24-1|TRBD1
TGTGCCACCCGGGGACAGGACACTGAAGCTTTCTTT
CATRGQDTEAFF
>TRBJ2-2|NA|TRBV7-2|NA
TGTGCCAGCAGCTTTTCCGGGACGAACACCGGGGAGCTGTTTTTT
CASSFSGTNTGELFF
>TRBJ1-5|NA|TRBV7-9|NA
TGTGCCAGCAGCTTAAATGATCAGCCCCAGCATTTT
CASSLNDQPQHF
>TRBJ1-2|once|TRBV5-1|NA
TGCGCCAGCAGCTTGGGGACAGCCTATGGCTACACCTTC
CASSLGTAYGYTF
>TRBJ2-1|NA|TRBV10-1|TRBD2
TGCGCCAGCAGTGCGGGACTAGCGGGAGGGAAGCAGTTCTTC
CASSAGLAGGKQFF
>TRBJ2-7|once|TRBV7-9|NA
TGTGCCAGCAGCTTAGGTCTGGGGATGACCTACGAGCAGTACTTC
CASSLGLGMTYEQYF
>TRBJ1-5|NA|TRBV12-3/TRBV12-4|NA
TGTGCCAGCAATCGGGGCAATCAGCCCCAGCATTTT
CASNRGNQPQHF
>TRBJ1-1|NA|TRBV29-1|NA
TGCAGCGTTGCGGGACGGATGAACACTGAAGCTTTCTTT
CSVAGRMNTEAFF
>TRBJ2-7|NA|TRBV10-3|NA
TGTGCCATCAGTGAGTCGGTCGCTACGGGAAGCTCCTACGAGCAGTACTTC
CAISESVATGSSYEQYF
>TRBJ1-1|NA|TRBV6-1|NA
TGTGCCAGCAGTGAACAGGGAAGCGACACTGAAGCTTTCTTT
CASSEQGSDTEAFF
>TRBJ1-1|NA|TRBV7-2|NA
TGTGCCAGCAGCACACAGGGGAACACTGAAGCTTTCTTT
CASSTQGNTEAFF
>TRBJ1-1|NA|TRBV18|NA
TGTGCCAGCTCACCATCGTCCGACCTGAACACTGAAGCTTTCTTT
CASSPSSDLNTEAFF
>TRBJ1-1|NA|TRBV5-3|NA
TGTGCCAGAAGCTTGACGGGTATACCCATGAACACTGAAGCTTTCTTT
CARSLTGIPMNTEAFF
>TRBJ1-1|NA|TRBV9|NA
TGTGCCAGCAGCGTACGGGATTTGGGCACTGAAGCTTTCTTT
CASSVRDLGTEAFF
>TRBJ2-2|NA|TRBV29-1|TRBD2
TGCAGCGTGGCAACTAGCGGGAGGGCCGACACCGGGGAGCTGTTTTTT
CSVATSGRADTGELFF
>TRBJ2-5|NA|TRBV5-5|NA
TGTGCCAGCAGCTTGGGAGGCCGCGAGACCCAGTACTTC
CASSLGGRETQYF
>TRBJ1-2|NA|TRBV3-1/TRBV3-2|NA
TGTGCCAGCAGCCCCAGGGGTGGGGGGCGCCTCTATGGCTACACCTTC
CASSPRGGGRLYGYTF
>TRBJ1-5|NA|TRBV27|NA
TGTGCCAGCAGTTTAAAGGGCTTTAGCAATCAGCCCCAGCATTTT
CASSLKGFSNQPQHF
>TRBJ1-5|NA|TRBV6-5|TRBD1
TGTGCCAGCAGCCAGACAGGGGGGCGATATCAGCCCCAGCATTTT
CASSQTGGRYQPQHF
>TRBJ2-3|NA|TRBV28|TRBD2
TGTGCCAGCAGTCCCCTCAGCGGGAGAGCTAGCACAGATACGCAGTATTTT
CASSPLSGRASTDTQYF
>TRBJ2-1|NA|TRBV5-6|TRBD1
TGTGCCAGCAGTAAAGACAGGGGATTAATTTACAATGAGCAGTTCTTC
CASSKDRGLIYNEQFF
>TRBJ2-5|NA|TRBV3-1/TRBV3-2|NA
TGTGCCAGCAGCCAAGGGGGGGGGCATGAGGAGACCCAGTACTTC
CASSQGGGHEETQYF
>TRBJ1-1|NA|TRBV25-1|NA
TGTGCCAGCAGTGAGGCCGCTCGGGGGGACACTGAAGCTTTCTTT
CASSEAARGDTEAFF
>TRBJ2-7|NA|TRBV10-2|TRBD2
TGCGCCAGCAGTGACTCTAGCGGGAGAGGGGCCTACGAGCAGTACTTC
CASSDSSGRGAYEQYF
>TRBJ2-5|NA|TRBV5-1|NA
TGCGCCAGCAGCATACTCGGAGGGCAAGAGACCCAGTACTTC
CASSILGGQETQYF
>TRBJ1-3|NA|TRBV5-5|NA
TGTGCCAGCAGCTTGGTACCCTCTAAGGGGGGAAACACCATATATTTT
CASSLVPSKGGNTIYF
>TRBJ2-3|NA|TRBV27|TRBD1
TGTGCCAGCAGCCCCTCACAGGGGGCAGGGGATACGCAGTATTTT
CASSPSQGAGDTQYF
>TRBJ2-3|once|TRBV5-1|TRBD1
TGCGCCAGCAGCTGGACCCCCGAGGGGGCGAAAGATACGCAGTATTTT
CASSWTPEGAKDTQYF
>TRBJ2-5|NA|TRBV6-2/TRBV6-3|NA
TGTGCCAGCAGTTCTCGGAGGGGTCAAGAGACCCAGTACTTC
CASSSRRGQETQYF
>TRBJ2-2|once|TRBV18|NA
TGTGCCAGCTCACCCACAGGGTGGATTACCGGGGAGCTGTTTTTT
CASSPTGWITGELFF
>TRBJ1-1|NA|TRBV6-6|NA
TGTGCCAGCAGAAGGGAACGGGAAGCTTTCTTT
CASRREREAFF
>TRBJ2-7|NA|TRBV3-1/TRBV3-2|NA
TGTGCCAGCAGCCGCTCCTACGAGCAGTACTTC
CASSRSYEQYF
>TRBJ1-6|NA|TRBV7-9|NA
TGTGCCAGCAGCTTAGCCGGCTCCTATAATTCACCCCTCCACTTT
CASSLAGSYNSPLHF
>TRBJ1-2|NA|TRBV27|NA
TGTGCCAGCAGCCCCATTCAGGGAACCTATGGCTACACCTTC
CASSPIQGTYGYTF
>TRBJ2-2|NA|TRBV3-1/TRBV3-2|NA
TGTGCCAGCAGCCAAGAGGGCATATACACCGGGGAGCTGTTTTTT
CASSQEGIYTGELFF
>TRBJ1-1|few|TRBV2|NA
TGTGCCAGCAGTGAAGGTATGAGGGTTCGTAAGGGAATGAACACTGAAGCTTTCTTT
CASSEGMRVRKGMNTEAFF
>TRBJ2-1|NA|TRBV28|TRBD1
TGTGCCAGCAGTTTATTTATGGGACAGGGTCTAGGCAATGAGCAGTTCTTC
CASSLFMGQGLGNEQFF
>TRBJ1-1|NA|TRBV6-5|NA
TGTGCCAGCAAGCGGACAGCCGAAGCTTTCTTT
CASKRTAEAFF
>TRBJ1-2|NA|TRBV7-9|TRBD1
TGTGCCAGCAGCTTAGGAACAGGGGAAGCCTCCTATGGCTACACCTTC
CASSLGTGEASYGYTF
>TRBJ2-2|NA|TRBV5-4|NA
TGTGCCAGCAGCTTGACAGGGAACACCGGGGAGCTGTTTTTT
CASSLTGNTGELFF
>TRBJ1-5|few|TRBV4-1|NA
TGCGCCAGCAGCCAAGAAGATAAGGCTAATCAGCCCCAGCATTTT
CASSQEDKANQPQHF
>TRBJ2-7|NA|TRBV5-4|TRBD2
TGTGCCAGCAGCTTGGGGGGGACTAGCGGTAAGACAGCGAACTTC
CASSLGGTSGKTANF
>TRBJ1-5|NA|TRBV28|TRBD1
TGTGCCAGCAGAAGGACAGGGAATCAGCCCCAGCATTTT
CASRRTGNQPQHF
>TRBJ1-1|NA|TRBV4-3|TRBD1
TGCGCCAGCAGACAGGGGATGAACACTGAAGCTTTCTTT
CASRQGMNTEAFF
>TRBJ2-5|NA|TRBV25-1|NA
TGTGCCAGCAGTGAATTCAGGGGAGGGGACGAGACCCAGTACTTC
CASSEFRGGDETQYF
>TRBJ1-1|NA|TRBV15|NA
TGTGCCACCAGCAGAGATCGGGCCACTGAAGCTTTCTTT
CATSRDRATEAFF
>TRBJ1-2|NA|TRBV11-2|NA
TGTGCCAGCAGCTTGACAGGATCCACTGCTGGCTACACCTTC
CASSLTGSTAGYTF
>TRBJ2-1|NA|TRBV9|TRBD2
TGTGCCAGCAGCATCCGTAGCGGGGATGAGCAGTTCTTC
CASSIRSGDEQFF
>TRBJ2-7|NA|TRBV9|NA
TGTGCCAGCAGCTCCGGACTCTCGGACGAGCAGTACTTC
CASSSGLSDEQYF
>TRBJ2-7|NA|TRBV7-2|TRBD1
TGTGCCAGCAGCTCCTGGACAGGGGTCATCTACGAGCAGTACTTC
CASSSWTGVIYEQYF
>TRBJ1-3|NA|TRBV6-1|NA
TGTGCCAGCAGTGAAGCCTTCCCGAGCTCTGGAAACACCATATATTTT
CASSEAFPSSGNTIYF
>TRBJ1-6|NA|TRBV6-2/TRBV6-3|TRBD1
TGTGCCAGCAGTTACTCGACAGGGGGTAAAGTCAGTTCACCCCTCCACTTT
CASSYSTGGKVSSPLHF
>TRBJ2-2|NA|TRBV28|TRBD1
TGTGCCAGCACCCACTCCGGGACAGGGGCGACCGGGGAGCTGTTTTTT
CASTHSGTGATGELFF
>TRBJ2-5|NA|TRBV5-1|NA
TGCGCCAGCAGCTTGTACAGGGCCAACCAAGAGACCCAGTACTTC
CASSLYRANQETQYF
>TRBJ2-5|once|TRBV7-2|NA
TGTGCCAGCAGCATTACTAGTTTTGGAGAGACCCAGTACTTC
CASSITSFGETQYF
>TRBJ1-4|NA|TRBV9|NA
TGTGCCAGCAGCACCAGGGACGGTGAAAAACTGTTTTTT
CASSTRDGEKLFF
>TRBJ2-2|NA|TRBV7-9|NA
TGTGCCAGCAGCTTAGAGGGCGGCGGGGAGCTGTTTTTT
CASSLEGGGELFF